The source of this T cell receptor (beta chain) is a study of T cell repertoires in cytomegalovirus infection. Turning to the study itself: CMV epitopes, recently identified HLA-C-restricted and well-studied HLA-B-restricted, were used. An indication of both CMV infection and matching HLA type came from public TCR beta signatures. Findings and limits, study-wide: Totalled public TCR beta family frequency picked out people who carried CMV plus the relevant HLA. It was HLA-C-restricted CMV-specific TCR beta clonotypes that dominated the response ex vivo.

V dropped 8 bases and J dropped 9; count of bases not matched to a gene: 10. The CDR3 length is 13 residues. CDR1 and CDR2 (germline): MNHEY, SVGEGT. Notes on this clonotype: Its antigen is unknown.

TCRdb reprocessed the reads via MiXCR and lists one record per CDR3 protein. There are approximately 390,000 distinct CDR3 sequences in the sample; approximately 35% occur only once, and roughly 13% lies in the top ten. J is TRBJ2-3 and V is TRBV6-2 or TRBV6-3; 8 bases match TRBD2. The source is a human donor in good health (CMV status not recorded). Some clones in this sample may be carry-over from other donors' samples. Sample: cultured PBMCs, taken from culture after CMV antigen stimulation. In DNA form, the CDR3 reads TGTGCCAGCGGAAATTCCCCGGGGGGGACGCAGTATTTT. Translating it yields CASGNSPGGTQYF.